This TCR beta chain appears in the sequencing data of a study of T cells in localized non-small cell lung cancer. Details on this clone: Its specificity is unknown.

TCRdb's copy holds only in-frame clones and misses some; the assay was immunoSEQ multiplex PCR. This repertoire shows around 140,000 clones, 89% found once; its top ten account for around 1.7%. Study outcomes and limitations: Uninvolved nearby lung showed the greatest T cell clonality, exceeding that found in tumor.

CDR3 length equals 14 residues. V lost 1 base, J lost 0 bases, and 6 bases lay in between. Germline values: CDR1 SEHNR, CDR2 FQNEAQ (reference sequence). The specimen comprised peripheral blood, sampled before any cancer treatment. The receptor's source is a female donor of 60 years or more with stage I lung adenocarcinoma. This chain uses TRBV7-9 with TRBJ1-2; D not resolved. The CDR3 loop is CASSLVNPNYGYTF. CDR3 sequence (DNA): TGTGCCAGCAGCTTAGTGAACCCTAACTATGGCTACACCTTC.